The entry below describes one T cell receptor (beta chain). The PCR was carried out with 60 Vbeta primers and 13 Jbeta primers. Produced via immunoSEQ multiplex PCR; TCRdb's table is partial and in-frame only. The table records 85,000 to 100,000 clones, approximately 57% of them present only once. This record comes from a study of cytomegalovirus exposure and HLA in healthy donors. The V end was cut by 1 base, the J end by 6 bases, with 13 bases between. The CDR3 sequence is 14 residues long. Germline assignment: CDR1 MDHEN and CDR2 SYDVKM. The source is a woman aged 25-40 years in good health and CMV-seronegative. The V gene is TRBV28, the J gene TRBJ2-7, with D perhaps TRBD2 (5 bases). The sequenced sample consisted of PBMCs. CDR3 protein: CASSLSGSAGEQYF. CDR3 coding DNA: TGTGCCAGCAGTTTATCGGGGAGCGCCGGCGAGCAGTACTTC.